The table lists the clone carrying this TCR delta chain with a few counts. The likely explanation is a read error, given a far larger clone one base away. The identical CDR3 is also encoded by other nucleotide sequences in the sample. TCRdb fed the multiplex PCR reads into CATT to redo clone calling. The sample gives around 89,000 delta-chain clones, 1.4% of which show up once; about 10% is in the top ten. The data originate from a study of γδ T cells in repeated Plasmodium falciparum infection. The sequence came from a pool of human donors (malaria-infected and uninfected, not separated). The sequencing sample was made of gamma-delta T cells from blood.

The CDR3 reads CACDTLPTGEALTAQLFF. For the CDR3, the DNA is TGTGCCTGTGACACACTTCCTACAGGGGAAGCTTTGACAGCGCAACTCTTCTTT. The genes are TRDV2 and TRDJ2, with 8 positions matching TRDD2. No J segment appears in TCRdb, so it was assigned here by matching the sequence to germline. Germline V gene lookup returns CDR1 GEAIGNYY and CDR2 EKD. The CDR3 is 18 amino acids.